Listed below are T cell receptor beta chains from one sample, sequenced in a study of regulatory T cells in long-lasting Graves disease. In TCRdb, the multiplex PCR reads were re-called with MiXCR into one record per CDR3 protein. Among 540,000 or so distinct CDR3 sequences listed, approximately 13% were seen once. The same data also contributed to another study, on T cells in Graves' hyperthyroidism and ophthalmopathy.

Here the sequenced sample was peripheral blood mononuclear cells (PBMCs), taken at new diagnosis, from a patient treated with antithyroid drugs. These receptors were taken from a man aged 25-40 years with Graves disease. CDR3s include the opening cysteine and the closing phenylalanine or tryptophan. The order of the fields is V gene, CDR3 protein.

v_gene: TRBV7-2; CDR3aa: CASSVGQLNEKLFF
v_gene: TRBV20-1; CDR3aa: CSATHWGLAPDTQYF
v_gene: TRBV20-1; CDR3aa: CSASIIGDRGYEQYF
v_gene: TRBV6-1; CDR3aa: CASRNRGSGNQPQHF
v_gene: TRBV5-1; CDR3aa: CASSANPTGDGTDTQYF
v_gene: TRBV3-1; CDR3aa: CASSQEGSPIGYTF
v_gene: TRBV29-1; CDR3aa: CSAIRETQYF
v_gene: TRBV14; CDR3aa: CASSQLPGQGRNTIYF
v_gene: TRBV12-3/TRBV12-4; CDR3aa: CASSSPRDRGRGYTF
v_gene: TRBV13; CDR3aa: CASTGGPGGLADTGGRGTGELFF
v_gene: TRBV30; CDR3aa: CAWSVNPREAFF
v_gene: TRBV11-2; CDR3aa: CASRPLGGRYEQYF
v_gene: TRBV4-1; CDR3aa: CASSQDISGEQYF
v_gene: TRBV29-1; CDR3aa: CSVGKGTGELFF
v_gene: TRBV10-3; CDR3aa: CAESLGDNSPLHF
v_gene: TRBV27; CDR3aa: CASSLTLAGLNEQFF